This T cell receptor (beta chain) was sequenced during a study of T cells in Graves' hyperthyroidism and ophthalmopathy. Study-wide background: Staff took peripheral blood when the initial diagnosis was made, before any treatment began.

RNA transcripts were the template for amplifying TCR beta CDR3 regions. When the TCR CDR3 underwent first-round RT-PCR, the HTBI primer set was used. One entry per CDR3 protein results from TCRdb running MiXCR on the multiplex PCR reads. The sample carries 300,000 or so distinct CDR3 sequences, 16% recorded once. This clonotype was counted many times. The CDR3 loop spans 15 amino acids. Trimming removed 0 bases at V and 4 bases at J, with 12 bases between. Germline values: CDR1 ENHRY, CDR2 SYGVKD. This TCR derives from a man aged 25-40 years with Graves' hyperthyroidism. Sequencing input: blood. The chain uses TRBV10-3 and TRBJ1-2; D gene unclear. In nucleotides, the CDR3 is TGTGCCATCAGTGAGTCTGAGGTAGTCTTCTATGGCTACACCTTC. Translated, it gives CAISESEVVFYGYTF.